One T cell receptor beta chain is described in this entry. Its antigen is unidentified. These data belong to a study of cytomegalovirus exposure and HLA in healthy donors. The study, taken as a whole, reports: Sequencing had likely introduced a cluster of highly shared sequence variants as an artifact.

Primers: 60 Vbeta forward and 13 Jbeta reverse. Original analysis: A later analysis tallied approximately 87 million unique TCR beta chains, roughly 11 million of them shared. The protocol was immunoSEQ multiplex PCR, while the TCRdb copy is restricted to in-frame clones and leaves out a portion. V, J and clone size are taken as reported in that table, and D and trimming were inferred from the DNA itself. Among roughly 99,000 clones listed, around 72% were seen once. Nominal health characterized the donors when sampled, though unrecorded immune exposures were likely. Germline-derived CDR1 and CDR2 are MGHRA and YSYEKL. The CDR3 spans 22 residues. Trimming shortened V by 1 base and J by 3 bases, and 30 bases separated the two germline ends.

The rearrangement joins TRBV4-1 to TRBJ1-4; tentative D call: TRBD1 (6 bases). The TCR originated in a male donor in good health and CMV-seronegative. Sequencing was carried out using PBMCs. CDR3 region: CASSQVLVGGAGASAANEKLFF. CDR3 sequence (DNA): TGCGCCAGCAGCCAAGTACTGGTTGGTGGGGCGGGGGCCTCTGCGGCTAATGAAAAACTGTTTTTT.